One and the same sample provided the 5 T cell receptor beta chains below, sequenced in a study of Graves' ophthalmopathy and Graves' hyperthyroidism. The TCR beta CDR3 regions underwent amplification from RNA transcripts. In the first round, RT-PCR was carried out with HTBI primers, and a multiplex PCR formed the second round. TCRdb processed the multiplex PCR reads anew with MiXCR; each CDR3 protein has one entry. The sample shows roughly 400,000 distinct CDR3 sequences, just over 15% of them seen only once. What was sequenced was peripheral blood. All receptors come from a woman younger than 35 with stable Graves' hyperthyroidism.

This clonotype was counted at least ten times. V is TRBV28 and J is TRBJ1-1, with 9 positions matching TRBD1. This CDR3 spans 12 amino acids. V lost 2 bases to trimming and J lost 9 bases; unmatched junction nucleotides: 1. In germline, CDR1 is MDHEN, CDR2 SYDVKM. The CDR3 spells CASSLGQGKAFF. CDR3 in DNA: TGTGCCAGCAGTTTAGGACAGGGGAAAGCTTTCTTT.

This clonotype has ten or more counts. CDR3 protein: CASSLNPLMNTEAFF. In DNA form, the CDR3 reads TGTGCCAGCAGCTTAAACCCACTTATGAACACTGAAGCTTTCTTT. This sequence joins TRBV7-9 and TRBJ1-1, with D uncertain. The CDR3 has 15 amino acids. Deletions cut 2 bases from V and 0 bases from J, with 10 bases between. CDR1 and CDR2 (germline): SEHNR, FQNEAQ (reference sequence).

This clonotype was found many times. The rearrangement joins TRBV12-3 or TRBV12-4 to TRBJ2-2; tentative D call: TRBD2 (6 bases). This CDR3 spans 15 amino acids. Trimming took off 0 bases at V and 3 bases at J, with 8 bases between the two ends. The CDR3 sequence: CASSLAGGHTGELFF. The CDR3 DNA reads TGTGCCAGCAGTTTAGCGGGGGGTCACACCGGGGAGCTGTTTTTT.

As to this clonotype: One base away lies a much larger clone, so this may be a sequencing read error. This is likely a read error, given that the CDR3 carries no conserved phenylalanine or tryptophan at its end. Written as DNA, the CDR3 is TGCAGTGCTACAGGGAACCCTCTTACTAATTCACCCCTCCACTCT. Residues: CSATGNPLTNSPLHS. This sequence joins TRBV20-1 and TRBJ1-6, with a weak D call TRBD1 (5 bases). This CDR3 is 15 amino acids long. Per the germline V gene, CDR1 is DFQATT and CDR2 is SNEGSKA (reference sequence). V lost 4 bases and J lost 6, with 16 bases in between.

This sequence joins TRBV19 and TRBJ1-1; no clear D gene. Germline V lookup: CDR1 LNHDA, CDR2 SQIVND (reference sequence). The V end lost 7 bases, the J end lost 2 bases, and 23 bases lay between the germline ends. This CDR3 has 17 amino acids. This CDR3 reads CASKKGKKRRLNTEAFF. The CDR3 DNA reads TGTGCCAGTAAAAAAGGGAAAAAAAGGCGGTTAAACACTGAAGCTTTCTTT.